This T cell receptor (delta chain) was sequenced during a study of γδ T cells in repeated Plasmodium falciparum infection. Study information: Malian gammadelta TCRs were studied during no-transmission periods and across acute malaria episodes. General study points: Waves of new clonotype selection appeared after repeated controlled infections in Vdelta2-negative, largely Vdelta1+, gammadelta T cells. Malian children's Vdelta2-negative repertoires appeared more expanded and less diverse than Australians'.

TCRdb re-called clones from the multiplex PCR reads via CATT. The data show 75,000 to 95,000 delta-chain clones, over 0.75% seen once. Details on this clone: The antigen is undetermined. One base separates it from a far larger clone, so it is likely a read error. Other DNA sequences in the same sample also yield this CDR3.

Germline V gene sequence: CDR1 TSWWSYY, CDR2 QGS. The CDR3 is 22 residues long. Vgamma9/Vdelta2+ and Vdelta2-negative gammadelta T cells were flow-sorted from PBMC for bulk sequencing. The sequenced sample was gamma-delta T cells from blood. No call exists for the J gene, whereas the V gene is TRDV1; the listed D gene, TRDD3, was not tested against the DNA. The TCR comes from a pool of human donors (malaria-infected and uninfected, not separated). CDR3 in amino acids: CALGDNRSLFLRLGSYTDKLIF. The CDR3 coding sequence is TGTGCTCTTGGGGATAATCGCTCCCTCTTCCTACGACTTGGTTCCTACACCGATAAACTCATCTTC.